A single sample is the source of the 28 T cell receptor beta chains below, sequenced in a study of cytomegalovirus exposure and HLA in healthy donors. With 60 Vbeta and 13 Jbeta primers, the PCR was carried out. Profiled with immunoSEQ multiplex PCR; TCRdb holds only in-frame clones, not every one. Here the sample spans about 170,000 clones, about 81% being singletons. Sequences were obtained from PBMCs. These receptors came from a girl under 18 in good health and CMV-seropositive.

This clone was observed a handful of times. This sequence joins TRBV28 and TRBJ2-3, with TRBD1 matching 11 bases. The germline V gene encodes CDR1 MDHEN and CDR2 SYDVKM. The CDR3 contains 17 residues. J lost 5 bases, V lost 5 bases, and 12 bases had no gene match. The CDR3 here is CASSSPGQGGALDTQYF. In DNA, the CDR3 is TGTGCCAGCAGTAGCCCGGGACAGGGGGGCGCTCTAGATACGCAGTATTTT.

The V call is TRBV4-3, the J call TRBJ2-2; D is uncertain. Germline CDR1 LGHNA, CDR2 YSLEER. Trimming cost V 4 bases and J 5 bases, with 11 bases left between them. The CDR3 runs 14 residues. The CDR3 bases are TGCGCCAGCAGCCCTTTCATCCGGACCGGGGAGCTGTTTTTT. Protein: CASSPFIRTGELFF.

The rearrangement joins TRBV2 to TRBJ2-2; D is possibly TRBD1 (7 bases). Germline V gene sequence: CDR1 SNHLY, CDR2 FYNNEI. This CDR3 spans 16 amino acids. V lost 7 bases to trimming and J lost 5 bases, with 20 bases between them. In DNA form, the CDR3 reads TGTGCCAGCATGCGGGGACAGAATCTTTATACCGGGGAGCTGTTTTTT. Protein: CASMRGQNLYTGELFF.

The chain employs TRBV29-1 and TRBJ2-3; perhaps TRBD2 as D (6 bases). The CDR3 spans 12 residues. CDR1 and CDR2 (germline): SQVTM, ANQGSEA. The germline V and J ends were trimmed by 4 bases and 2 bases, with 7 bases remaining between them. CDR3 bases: TGCAGCGTTGGGGGGGACACAGATACGCAGTATTTT. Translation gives CSVGGDTDTQYF.

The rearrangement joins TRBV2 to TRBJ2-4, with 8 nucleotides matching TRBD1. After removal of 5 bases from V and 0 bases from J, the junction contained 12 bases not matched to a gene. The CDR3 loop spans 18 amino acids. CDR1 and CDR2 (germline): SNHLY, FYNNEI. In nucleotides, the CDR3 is TGTGCCAGCAGTATGGACAGGGAAAGACCTTTAGCCAAAAACATTCAGTACTTC. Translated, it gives CASSMDRERPLAKNIQYF. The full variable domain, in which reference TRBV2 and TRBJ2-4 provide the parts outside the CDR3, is EPEVTQTPSHQVTQMGQEVILRCVPISNHLYFYWYRQILGQKVEFLVSFYNNEISEKSEIFDDQFSVERPDGSNFTLKIRSTKLEDSAMYFCASSMDRERPLAKNIQYFGAGTRLSVL.

The CDR3: CASSLASRYGYTF. The CDR3 nucleotides are TGTGCCAGCAGTTTAGCCAGTCGCTATGGCTACACCTTC. The V gene is TRBV28, the J gene TRBJ1-2, with unresolved D. The CDR3 is 13 residues long. Germline V gives CDR1 MDHEN, CDR2 SYDVKM. The V gene lost 2 bases and the J gene lost 4 bases, with 8 bases spanning the gap.

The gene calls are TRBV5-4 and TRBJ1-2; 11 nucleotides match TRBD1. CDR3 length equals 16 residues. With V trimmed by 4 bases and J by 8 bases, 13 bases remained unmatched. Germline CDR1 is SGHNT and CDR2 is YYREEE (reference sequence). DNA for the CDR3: TGTGCCAGCAGCCCAGGGACAGGGGGGGGAAATGGAGGCTACACCTTC. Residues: CASSPGTGGGNGGYTF.

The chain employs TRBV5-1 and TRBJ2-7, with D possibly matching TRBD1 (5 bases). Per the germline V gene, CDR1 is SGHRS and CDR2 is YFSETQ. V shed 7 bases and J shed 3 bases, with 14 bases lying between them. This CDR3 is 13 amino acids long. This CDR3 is CASRSGISYEQYF. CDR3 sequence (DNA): TGCGCCAGCCGCTCAGGGATAAGCTACGAGCAGTACTTC.

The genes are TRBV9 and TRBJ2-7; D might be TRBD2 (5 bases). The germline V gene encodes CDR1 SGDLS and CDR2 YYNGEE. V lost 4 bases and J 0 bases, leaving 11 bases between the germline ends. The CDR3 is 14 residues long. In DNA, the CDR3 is TGTGCCAGCAGCCCCTCGGACTTCTCCTACGAGCAGTACTTC. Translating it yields CASSPSDFSYEQYF.

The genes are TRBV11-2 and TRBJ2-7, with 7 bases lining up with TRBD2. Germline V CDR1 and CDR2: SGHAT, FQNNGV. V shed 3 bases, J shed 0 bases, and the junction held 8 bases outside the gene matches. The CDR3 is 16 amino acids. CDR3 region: CASSFMAGAVSYEQYF. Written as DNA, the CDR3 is TGTGCCAGCAGCTTTATGGCGGGAGCAGTCTCCTACGAGCAGTACTTC.

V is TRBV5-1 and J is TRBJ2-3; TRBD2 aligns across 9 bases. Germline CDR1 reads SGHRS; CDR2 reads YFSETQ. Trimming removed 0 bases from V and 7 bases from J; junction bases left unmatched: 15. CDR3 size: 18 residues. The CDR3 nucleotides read TGCGCCAGCAGCTTGGAAGGGTCTAGCGGGACAATACATTATACGCAGTATTTT. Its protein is CASSLEGSSGTIHYTQYF.

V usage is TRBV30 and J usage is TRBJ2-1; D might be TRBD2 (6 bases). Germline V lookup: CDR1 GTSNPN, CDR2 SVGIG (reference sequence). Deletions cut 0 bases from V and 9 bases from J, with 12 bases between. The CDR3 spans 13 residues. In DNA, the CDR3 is TGTGCCTGGAGTGTACAGGAGGGCGGTGAGCAGTTCTTC. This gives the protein CAWSVQEGGEQFF.

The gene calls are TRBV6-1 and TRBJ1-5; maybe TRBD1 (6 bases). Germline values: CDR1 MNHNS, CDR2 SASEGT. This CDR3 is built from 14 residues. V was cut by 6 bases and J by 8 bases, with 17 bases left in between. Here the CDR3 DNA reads TGTGCCAGCAGAGGAATTACAGGGCTGAAGCCCCAGCATTTT. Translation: CASRGITGLKPQHF.

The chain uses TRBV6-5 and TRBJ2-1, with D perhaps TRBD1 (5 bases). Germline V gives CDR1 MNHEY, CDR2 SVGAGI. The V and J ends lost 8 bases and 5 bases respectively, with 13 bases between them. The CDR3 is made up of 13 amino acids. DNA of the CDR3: TGTGCCAGCGGGAACCAGGGCAACAATGAGCAGTTCTTC. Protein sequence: CASGNQGNNEQFF.

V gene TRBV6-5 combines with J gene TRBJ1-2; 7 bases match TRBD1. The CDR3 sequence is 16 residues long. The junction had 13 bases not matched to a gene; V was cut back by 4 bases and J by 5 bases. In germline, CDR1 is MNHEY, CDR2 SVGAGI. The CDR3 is CASSFAHTGARYGYTF. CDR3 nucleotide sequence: TGTGCCAGCAGTTTTGCGCACACAGGGGCGAGGTATGGCTACACCTTC.

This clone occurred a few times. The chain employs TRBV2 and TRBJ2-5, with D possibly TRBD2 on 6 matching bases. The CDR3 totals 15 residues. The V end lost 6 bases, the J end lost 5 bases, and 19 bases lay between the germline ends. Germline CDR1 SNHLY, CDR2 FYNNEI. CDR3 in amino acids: CASSRSGLSGETQYF. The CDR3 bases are TGTGCCAGCAGCCGTTCGGGACTGAGCGGGGAGACCCAGTACTTC.

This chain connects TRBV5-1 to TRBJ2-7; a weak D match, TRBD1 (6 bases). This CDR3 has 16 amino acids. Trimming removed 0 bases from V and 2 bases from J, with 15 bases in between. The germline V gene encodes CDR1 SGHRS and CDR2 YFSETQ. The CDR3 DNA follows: TGCGCCAGCAGCTTGGAAGGGGGATGGGTGGCCTACGAGCAGTACTTC. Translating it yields CASSLEGGWVAYEQYF.

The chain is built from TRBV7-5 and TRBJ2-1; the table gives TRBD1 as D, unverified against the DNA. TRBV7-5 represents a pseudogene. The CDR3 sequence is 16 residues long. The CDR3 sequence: CARSFGSEFEPNEQFF. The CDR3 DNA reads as TGTGCCAGAAGCTTTGGTTCAGAATTCGAACCCAATGAGCAGTTCTTC.

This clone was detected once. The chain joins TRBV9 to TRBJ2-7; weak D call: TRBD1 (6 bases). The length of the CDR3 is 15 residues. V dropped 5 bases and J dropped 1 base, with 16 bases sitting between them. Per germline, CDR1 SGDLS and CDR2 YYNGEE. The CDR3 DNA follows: TGTGCCAGCAGTCCTGGTGGGGGCCCGTCCTACGAGCAGTACTTC. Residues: CASSPGGGPSYEQYF.

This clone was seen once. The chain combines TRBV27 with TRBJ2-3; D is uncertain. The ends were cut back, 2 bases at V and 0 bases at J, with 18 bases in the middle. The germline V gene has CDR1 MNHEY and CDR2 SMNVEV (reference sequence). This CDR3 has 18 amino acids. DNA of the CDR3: TGTGCCAGCAGTTTAGGCATTCTGGCATCTTCTAGCACAGATACGCAGTATTTT. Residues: CASSLGILASSSTDTQYF.

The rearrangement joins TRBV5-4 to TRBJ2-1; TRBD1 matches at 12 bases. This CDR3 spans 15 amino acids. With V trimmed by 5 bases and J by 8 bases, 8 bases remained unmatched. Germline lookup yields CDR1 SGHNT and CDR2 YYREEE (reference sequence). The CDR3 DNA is TGTGCCAGCAGTTCCCCGGGACAGGGGGCCTATGAGCAGTTCTTC. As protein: CASSSPGQGAYEQFF.

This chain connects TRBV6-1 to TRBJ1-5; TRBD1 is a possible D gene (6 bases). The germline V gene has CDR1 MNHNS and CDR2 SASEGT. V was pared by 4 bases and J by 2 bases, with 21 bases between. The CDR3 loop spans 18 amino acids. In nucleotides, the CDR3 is TGTGCCAGCAGTGCCAACGGGCAGGGGCCTCGGGGCAATCAGCCCCAGCATTTT. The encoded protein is CASSANGQGPRGNQPQHF.

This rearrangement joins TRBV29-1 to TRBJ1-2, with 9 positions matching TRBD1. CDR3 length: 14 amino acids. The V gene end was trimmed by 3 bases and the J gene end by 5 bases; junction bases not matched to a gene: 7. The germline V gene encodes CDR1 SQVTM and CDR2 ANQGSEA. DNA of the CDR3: TGCAGCGTTGATGGGGGACAGGGTGGTTATGGCTACACCTTC. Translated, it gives CSVDGGQGGYGYTF.

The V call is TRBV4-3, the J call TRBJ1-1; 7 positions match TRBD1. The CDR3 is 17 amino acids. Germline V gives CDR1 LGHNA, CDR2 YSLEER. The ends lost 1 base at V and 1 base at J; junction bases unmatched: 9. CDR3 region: CASSQVLQGRGNTEAFF. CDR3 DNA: TGCGCCAGCAGCCAAGTTTTACAGGGGAGAGGGAACACTGAAGCTTTCTTT.

In DNA form, the CDR3 reads TGTGCCAGCAGCCTACAAGAGACCCAGTACTTC. Its protein product is CASSLQETQYF. This chain links TRBV13 with TRBJ2-5; D unclear. The CDR3 covers 11 residues. V lost 5 bases and J lost 2, with 3 bases in between. Germline CDR1 reads PRHDT; CDR2 reads FYEKMQ (reference sequence). The entire variable domain, with the rest obtained from reference TRBV13 and TRBJ2-5, is as follows: AAGVIQSPRHLIKEKRETATLKCYPIPRHDTVYWYQQGPGQDPQFLISFYEKMQSDKGSIPDRFSAQQFSDYHSELNMSSLELGDSALYFCASSLQETQYFGPGTRLLVL.

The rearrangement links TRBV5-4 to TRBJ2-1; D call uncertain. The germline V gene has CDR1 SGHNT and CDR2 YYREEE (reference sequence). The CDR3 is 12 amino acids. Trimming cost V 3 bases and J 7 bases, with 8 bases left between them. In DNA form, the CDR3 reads TGTGCCAGCAGCTACTTGAGTAATGAGCAGTTCTTC. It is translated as CASSYLSNEQFF. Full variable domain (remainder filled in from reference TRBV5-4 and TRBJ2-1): ETGVTQSPTHLIKTRGQQVTLRCSSQSGHNTVSWYQQALGQGPQFIFQYYREEENGRGNFPPRFSGLQFPNYSSELNVNALELDDSALYLCASSYLSNEQFFGPGTRLTVL.

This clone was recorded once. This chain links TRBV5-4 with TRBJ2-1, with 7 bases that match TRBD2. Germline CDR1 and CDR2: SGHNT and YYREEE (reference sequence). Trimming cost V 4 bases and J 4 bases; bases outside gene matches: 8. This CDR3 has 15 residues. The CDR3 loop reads CASSAAAAGYNEQFF. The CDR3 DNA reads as TGTGCCAGCAGCGCCGCCGCAGCGGGGTACAATGAGCAGTTCTTC.

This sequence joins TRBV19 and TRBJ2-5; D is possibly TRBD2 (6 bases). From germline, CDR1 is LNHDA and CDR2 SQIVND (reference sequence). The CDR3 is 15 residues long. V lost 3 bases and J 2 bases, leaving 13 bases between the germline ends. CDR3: CASSMKGLSQETQYF. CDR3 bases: TGTGCCAGTAGTATGAAGGGACTTAGTCAAGAGACCCAGTACTTC.